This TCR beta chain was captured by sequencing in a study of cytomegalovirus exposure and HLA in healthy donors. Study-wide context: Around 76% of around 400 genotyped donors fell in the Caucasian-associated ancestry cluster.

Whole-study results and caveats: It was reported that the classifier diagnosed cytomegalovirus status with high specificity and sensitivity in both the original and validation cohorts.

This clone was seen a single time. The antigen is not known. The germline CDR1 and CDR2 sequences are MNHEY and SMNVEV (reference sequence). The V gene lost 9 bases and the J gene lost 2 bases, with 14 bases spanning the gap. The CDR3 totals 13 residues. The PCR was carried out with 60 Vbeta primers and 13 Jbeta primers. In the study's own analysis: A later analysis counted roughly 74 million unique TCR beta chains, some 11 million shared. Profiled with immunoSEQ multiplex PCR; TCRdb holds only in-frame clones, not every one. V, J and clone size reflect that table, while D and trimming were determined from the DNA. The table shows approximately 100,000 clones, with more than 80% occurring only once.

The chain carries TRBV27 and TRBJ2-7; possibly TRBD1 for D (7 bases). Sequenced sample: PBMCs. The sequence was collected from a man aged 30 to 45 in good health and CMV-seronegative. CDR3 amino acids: CASQGDSTYEQYF. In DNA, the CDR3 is TGTGCCAGTCAGGGGGACTCAACCTACGAGCAGTACTTC.